A single sample is the source of the 10 T cell receptor beta chains below, sequenced in a study of blood T cell repertoires in COVID-19. The protocol was immunoSEQ multiplex PCR, while the TCRdb copy is restricted to in-frame clones and leaves out a portion. This table holds a few hundred thousand clones, around 87% found once. The sample comprised PBMCs or T cells enriched from blood (not recorded which). These receptors were taken from a young man who had recovered from COVID-19.

This chain's CDR3 is CASSSVTVMNTEAFF. Here the CDR3 DNA reads TGTGCCAGCAGCTCTGTTACGGTGATGAACACTGAAGCTTTCTTT. The rearrangement links TRBV5-4 to TRBJ1-1, with D hard to call. The CDR3 consists of 15 residues. Germline V gene lookup returns CDR1 SGHNT and CDR2 YYREEE (reference sequence). V gave up 3 bases and J gave up 0 bases, with 12 bases separating them.

The V call is TRBV2, the J call TRBJ1-5, with 10 bases lining up with TRBD1. Germline-derived CDR1 and CDR2 are SNHLY and FYNNEI. The CDR3 extends over 16 amino acids. Trimming cost V 1 base and J 6 bases; bases outside gene matches: 6. The CDR3 region is CASSEGTGGFIQPQHF. CDR3 DNA: TGTGCCAGCAGTGAAGGGACAGGGGGTTTTATTCAGCCCCAGCATTTT.

This chain links TRBV10-3 with TRBJ2-3; 8 bases align to TRBD2. CDR1 and CDR2 from the germline V gene are ENHRY and SYGVKD. This CDR3 comprises 13 residues. With V trimmed by 10 bases and J by 0 bases, 3 bases remained unmatched. CDR3 loop: CANRGGSTDTQYF. In DNA, the CDR3 is TGTGCCAACCGGGGGGGTAGCACAGATACGCAGTATTTT.

The sample holds one count of this clone. The V and J genes are TRBV30 and TRBJ1-1; D perhaps matches TRBD1 (5 bases). CDR3 length: 11 residues. Trimming removed 3 bases from V and 6 bases from J, with 8 bases in between. Germline V gene data show CDR1 as GTSNPN and CDR2 as SVGIG (reference sequence). In nucleotides, the CDR3 is TGTGCCTGGAGCCCACAGGCTGAAGCTTTCTTT. It specifies CAWSPQAEAFF.

The genes are TRBV19 and TRBJ1-2, with D tentatively TRBD1 (5 bases). V shed 4 bases and J shed 8 bases, with 23 bases lying between them. Germline V lookup: CDR1 LNHDA, CDR2 SQIVND (reference sequence). The CDR3 is 16 residues long. CDR3 bases: TGTGCCAGTAGTACCATAATGACAGCCCGGTTAGGCGGCTACACCTTC. This sequence encodes CASSTIMTARLGGYTF.

This chain links TRBV30 with TRBJ2-3; a possible D gene is TRBD1 (5 bases). V lost 4 bases, J lost 0 bases, and 11 bases lay in between. This CDR3 comprises 14 residues. Germline V gene lookup returns CDR1 GTSNPN and CDR2 SVGIG (reference sequence). This chain's CDR3 is CAWTSGQSTDTQYF. DNA for the CDR3: TGTGCCTGGACCTCAGGGCAGAGCACAGATACGCAGTATTTT. Full variable domain (rest looked up from reference TRBV30 and TRBJ2-3): SQTIHQWPATLVQPVGSPLSLECTVEGTSNPNLYWYRQAAGRGLQLLFYSVGIGQISSEVPQNLSASRPQDRQFILSSKKLLLSDSGFYLCAWTSGQSTDTQYFGPGTRLTVL.

The genes are TRBV13 and TRBJ2-1; 7 positions agree with TRBD1. Germline CDR1 is PRHDT and CDR2 is FYEKMQ (reference sequence). CDR3 length: 13 amino acids. V was pared by 4 bases and J by 7 bases, with 4 bases of the junction left unmatched. CDR3 amino acids: CASSSRGWNEQFF. CDR3 bases: TGTGCCAGCAGCTCCAGGGGGTGGAATGAGCAGTTCTTC. Full variable domain (outside the CDR3, taken from reference TRBV13 and TRBJ2-1): AAGVIQSPRHLIKEKRETATLKCYPIPRHDTVYWYQQGPGQDPQFLISFYEKMQSDKGSIPDRFSAQQFSDYHSELNMSSLELGDSALYFCASSSRGWNEQFFGPGTRLTVL.

The chain is built from TRBV9 and TRBJ2-3; 8 bases line up with TRBD2. V dropped 4 bases and J dropped 0; count of bases not matched to a gene: 7. The germline CDR1 and CDR2 sequences are SGDLS and YYNGEE. CDR3 length equals 16 residues. CDR3 DNA sequence: TGTGCCAGCAGCCTGAGAGCGGGGGTGAGCACAGATACGCAGTATTTT. It is translated as CASSLRAGVSTDTQYF.

The CDR3 loop is CASADPQVSNQPQHF. As DNA, the CDR3 is TGTGCCAGCGCAGACCCACAGGTTAGCAATCAGCCCCAGCATTTT. J is TRBJ1-5 and V is TRBV6-5; possibly TRBD1 for D (5 bases). Germline loops: CDR1 MNHEY, CDR2 SVGAGI. Trimming pared 8 bases from V and 0 bases from J, leaving 14 bases between. The CDR3 consists of 15 residues.

The V gene is TRBV30, the J gene TRBJ1-1, with TRBD1 as a possible D gene (5 bases). Germline values: CDR1 GTSNPN, CDR2 SVGIG (reference sequence). The CDR3 length is 16 residues. Trimming took 0 bases from V and 4 from J, leaving 18 bases between them. The chain's CDR3 is CAWSVENSSGGTEAFF. Written as DNA, the CDR3 is TGTGCCTGGAGTGTAGAGAATTCATCCGGGGGCACTGAAGCTTTCTTT.